The rows below give T cell receptor beta chains drawn from one sample of a study of post-analysis software for immune sequencing data. Each CDR3 protein gets one entry after TCRdb re-called the PCR reads with MiXCR. The profile covers roughly 600,000 distinct CDR3 sequences, with 44% appearing a single time and more than 1.5% taken by the ten largest. Sequenced sample: blood. These receptors came from a girl aged 10 to 17 with multiple sclerosis. Both conserved end residues are part of each CDR3. The D gene is left open where the match is weak. Size is stated for part of the rows, as once, few or many counts, or as a class when the clone is expanded.

j_call | v_call | clone_size | d_call | cdr3_nt | cdr3_aa
TRBJ2-3 | TRBV29-1 | . | TRBD2 | TGCAGCGTTGAAGCACCGGTCGGGACTAGCTCAGATACGCAGTATTTT | CSVEAPVGTSSDTQYF
TRBJ1-2 | TRBV20-1 | few | . | TGCAGTGCTAGAGATTCCCCCAGAAACTATGGCTACACCTTC | CSARDSPRNYGYTF
TRBJ2-3 | TRBV6-6 | . | . | TGTGCCAGCAGGAGAGACCTCACAGATACGCAGTATTTT | CASRRDLTDTQYF
TRBJ1-2 | TRBV10-3 | few | . | TGTGCCATCAGTGAGGGGTGGGACAACTATGGCTACACCTTC | CAISEGWDNYGYTF
TRBJ1-2 | TRBV12-3/TRBV12-4 | . | TRBD1 | TGTGCCAGCAGTTTAGCGCTAATCCACGAGGACAGGGGGTACTATGGCTACACCTTC | CASSLALIHEDRGYYGYTF
TRBJ2-7 | TRBV7-2 | few | TRBD1 | TGTGCCAGCAGCTTGGGAGACAGGGAAAACGAGCAGTACTTC | CASSLGDRENEQYF
TRBJ2-5 | TRBV12-3/TRBV12-4 | . | TRBD2 | TGTGCCAGCACTGAGGGGCGGCGGGAGTCCTACAATGAGCAGTACTTC | CASTEGRRESYNEQYF
TRBJ2-2 | TRBV6-5 | . | TRBD1 | TGTGCCAGCAGTTACTTGACAGGGAGAAAAACCGGGGAGCTGTTTTTT | CASSYLTGRKTGELFF
TRBJ2-5 | TRBV5-1 | . | . | TGCGCCAGCAGAACAGTCGCCGTATCAGAGACCCAGTACTTC | CASRTVAVSETQYF
TRBJ1-1 | TRBV12-3/TRBV12-4 | . | . | TGTGCCACTACGCAACCCGAAGCTTTCTTT | CATTQPEAFF
TRBJ2-5 | TRBV4-2 | many | . | TGTGCCAGCAGCCAAGCGACCGGGGTTCGCGAGACCCAGTACTTC | CASSQATGVRETQYF
TRBJ1-2 | TRBV20-1 | . | . | TGCAGTGCTAGAAAGGCTAACTATGGCTACACCTTC | CSARKANYGYTF
TRBJ2-1 | TRBV6-5 | . | TRBD1 | TGTGCCAGCAGTACATTACAGGGGGCGTTCAATGAGCAGTTCTTC | CASSTLQGAFNEQFF
TRBJ1-5 | TRBV5-8 | few | . | TGTGCCAGCAGCTTGGAAAGGTATTCGAATCAGCCCCAGCATTTT | CASSLERYSNQPQHF
TRBJ2-2 | TRBV12-3/TRBV12-4 | . | TRBD2 | TGTGCCAGCAGTTTCGGGGGTAGCGGGAGGACCGGGGAGCTGTTTTTT | CASSFGGSGRTGELFF
TRBJ1-2 | TRBV7-8 | . | . | TGTGCCAGCAGCCCTAGCGGACAGAGTAACTATGGCTACACCTTC | CASSPSGQSNYGYTF
TRBJ1-2 | TRBV28 | . | . | TGTGCCAGCTCGAGAGCAATCATCTATGGCTACACCTTC | CASSRAIIYGYTF
TRBJ1-2 | TRBV28 | . | . | TGTGCCAGCGGCAAACAGGGAAACTATGGCTACACCTTC | CASGKQGNYGYTF
TRBJ2-4 | TRBV10-3 | . | . | TGTGCCATCAGTGAGTCGGCGTCAGGGCAAAACATTCAGTACTTC | CAISESASGQNIQYF
TRBJ2-3 | TRBV20-1 | . | . | TGCAGTGCTAGAGATGTAGGAGATTATGGAGATACGCAGTATTTT | CSARDVGDYGDTQYF
TRBJ2-3 | TRBV28 | once | TRBD1 | TGTGCCAGCCTCTCCGGGACAGCCAGCACAGATACGCAGTATTTT | CASLSGTASTDTQYF
TRBJ2-1 | TRBV20-1 | few | TRBD2 | TGCAGTGCTAGCGGGCTAGAGGGACCAGCGGGGGGGAGCTCCTACAATGAGCAGTTCTTC | CSASGLEGPAGGSSYNEQFF
TRBJ2-7 | TRBV12-3/TRBV12-4 | few | . | TGTGCCAGCAGACCCGACAGCACCTACGAGCAGTACTTC | CASRPDSTYEQYF